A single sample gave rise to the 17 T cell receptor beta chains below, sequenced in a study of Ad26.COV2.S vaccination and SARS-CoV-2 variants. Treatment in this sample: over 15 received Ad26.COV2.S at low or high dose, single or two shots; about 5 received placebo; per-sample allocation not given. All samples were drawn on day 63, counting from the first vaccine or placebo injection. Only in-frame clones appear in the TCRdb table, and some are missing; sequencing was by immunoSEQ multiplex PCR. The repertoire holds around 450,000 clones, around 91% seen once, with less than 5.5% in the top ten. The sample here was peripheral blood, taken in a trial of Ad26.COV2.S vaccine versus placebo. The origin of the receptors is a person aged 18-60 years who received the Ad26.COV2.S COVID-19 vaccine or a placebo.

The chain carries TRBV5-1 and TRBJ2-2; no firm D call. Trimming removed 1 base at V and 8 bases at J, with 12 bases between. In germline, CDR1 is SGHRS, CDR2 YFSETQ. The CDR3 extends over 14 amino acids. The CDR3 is CASSLNRPRGELFF. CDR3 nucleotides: TGCGCCAGCAGCTTGAATAGACCCAGGGGGGAGCTGTTTTTT.

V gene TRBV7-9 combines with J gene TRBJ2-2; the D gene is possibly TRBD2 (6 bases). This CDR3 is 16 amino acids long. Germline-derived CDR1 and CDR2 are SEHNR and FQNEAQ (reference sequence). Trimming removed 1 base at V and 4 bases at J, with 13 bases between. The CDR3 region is CASSLGEVTLTGELFF. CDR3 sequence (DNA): TGTGCCAGCAGCTTAGGGGAGGTAACGCTCACCGGGGAGCTGTTTTTT.

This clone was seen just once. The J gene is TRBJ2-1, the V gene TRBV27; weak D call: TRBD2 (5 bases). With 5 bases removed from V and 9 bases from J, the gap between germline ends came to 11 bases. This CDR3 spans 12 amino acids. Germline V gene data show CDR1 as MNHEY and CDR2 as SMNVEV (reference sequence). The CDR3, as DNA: TGTGCCAGCAGTCCCCAAGGGAGTGAGCAGTTCTTC. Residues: CASSPQGSEQFF.

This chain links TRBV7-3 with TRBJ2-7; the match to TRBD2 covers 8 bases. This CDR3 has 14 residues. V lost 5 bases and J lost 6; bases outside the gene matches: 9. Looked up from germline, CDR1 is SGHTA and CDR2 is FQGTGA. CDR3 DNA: TGTGCCAGCAGCCCCCAGGCGGGAGGAGGCGAGCAGTACTTC. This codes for CASSPQAGGGEQYF.

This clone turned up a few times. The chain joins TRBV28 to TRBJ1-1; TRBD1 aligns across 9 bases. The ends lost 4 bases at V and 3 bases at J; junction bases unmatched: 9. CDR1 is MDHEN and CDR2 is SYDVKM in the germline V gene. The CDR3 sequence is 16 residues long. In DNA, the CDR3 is TGTGCCAGCAGTTCAAGTCCGGGACAGGGTCACACTGAAGCTTTCTTT. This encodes CASSSSPGQGHTEAFF.

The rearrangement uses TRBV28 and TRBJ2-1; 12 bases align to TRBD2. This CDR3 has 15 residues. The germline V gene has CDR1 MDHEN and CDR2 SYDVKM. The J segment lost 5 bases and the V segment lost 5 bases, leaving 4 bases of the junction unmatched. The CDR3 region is CASSPRTSGDNEQFF. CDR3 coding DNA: TGTGCCAGCAGTCCGCGGACTAGCGGGGACAATGAGCAGTTCTTC.

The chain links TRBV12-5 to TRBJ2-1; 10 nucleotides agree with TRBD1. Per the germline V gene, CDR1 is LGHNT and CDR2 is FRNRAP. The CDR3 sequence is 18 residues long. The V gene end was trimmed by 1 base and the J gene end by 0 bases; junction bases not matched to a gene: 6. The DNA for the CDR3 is TGTGCTAGTGGTTTGGCTCGACAGGGGGCGGGCTCCTACAATGAGCAGTTCTTC. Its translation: CASGLARQGAGSYNEQFF.

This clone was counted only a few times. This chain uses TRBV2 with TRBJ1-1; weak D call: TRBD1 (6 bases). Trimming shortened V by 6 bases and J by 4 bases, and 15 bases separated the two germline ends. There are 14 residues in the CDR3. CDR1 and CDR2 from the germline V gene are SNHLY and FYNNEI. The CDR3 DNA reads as TGTGCCAGCAGCGTCCAGGGGAAGCTCACTGAAGCTTTCTTT. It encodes CASSVQGKLTEAFF. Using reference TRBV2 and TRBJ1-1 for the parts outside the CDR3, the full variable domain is EPEVTQTPSHQVTQMGQEVILRCVPISNHLYFYWYRQILGQKVEFLVSFYNNEISEKSEIFDDQFSVERPDGSNFTLKIRSTKLEDSAMYFCASSVQGKLTEAFFGQGTRLTVV.

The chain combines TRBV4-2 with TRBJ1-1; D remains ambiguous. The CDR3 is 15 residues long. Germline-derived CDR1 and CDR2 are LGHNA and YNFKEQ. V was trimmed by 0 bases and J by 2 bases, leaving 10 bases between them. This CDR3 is CASSQENLPNTEAFF. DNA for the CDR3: TGTGCCAGCAGCCAAGAGAACTTACCCAACACTGAAGCTTTCTTT.

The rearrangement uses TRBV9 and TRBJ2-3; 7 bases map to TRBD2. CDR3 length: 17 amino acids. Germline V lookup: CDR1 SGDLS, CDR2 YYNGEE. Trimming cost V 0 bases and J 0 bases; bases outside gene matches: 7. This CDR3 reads CASSVASGHTSTDTQYF. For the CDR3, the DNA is TGTGCCAGCAGCGTAGCTAGCGGACATACTAGCACAGATACGCAGTATTTT.

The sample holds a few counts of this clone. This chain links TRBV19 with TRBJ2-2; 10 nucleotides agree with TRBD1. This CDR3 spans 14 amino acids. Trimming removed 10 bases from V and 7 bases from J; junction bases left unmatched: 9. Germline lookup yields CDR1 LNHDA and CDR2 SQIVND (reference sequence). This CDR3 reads CATTGTGVVGELFF. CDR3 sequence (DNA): TGTGCCACCACCGGGACAGGGGTGGTCGGGGAGCTGTTTTTT. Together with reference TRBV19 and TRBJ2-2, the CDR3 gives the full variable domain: DGGITQSPKYLFRKEGQNVTLSCEQNLNHDAMYWYRQDPGQGLRLIYYSQIVNDFQKGDIAEGYSVSREKKESFPLTVTSAQKNPTAFYLCATTGTGVVGELFFGEGSRLTVL.

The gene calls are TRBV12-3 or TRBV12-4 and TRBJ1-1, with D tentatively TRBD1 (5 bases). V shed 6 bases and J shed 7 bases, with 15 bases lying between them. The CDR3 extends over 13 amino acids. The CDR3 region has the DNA TGTGCCAGCAGCTTGGGGCAGAGCGTTGAAGCTTTCTTT. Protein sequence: CASSLGQSVEAFF.

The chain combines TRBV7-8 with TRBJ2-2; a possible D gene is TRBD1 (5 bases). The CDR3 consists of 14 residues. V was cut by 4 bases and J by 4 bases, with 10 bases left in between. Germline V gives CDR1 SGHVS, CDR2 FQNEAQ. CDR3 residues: CASSSGQITGELFF. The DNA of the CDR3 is TGTGCCAGCAGCTCCGGACAAATCACCGGGGAGCTGTTTTTT.

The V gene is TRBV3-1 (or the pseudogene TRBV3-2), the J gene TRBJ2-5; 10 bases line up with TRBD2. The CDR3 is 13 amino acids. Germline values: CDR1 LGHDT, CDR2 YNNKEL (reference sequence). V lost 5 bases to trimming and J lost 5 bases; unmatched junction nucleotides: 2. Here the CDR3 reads CASSKREGETQYF. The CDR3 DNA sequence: TGTGCCAGCAGCAAGCGGGAGGGGGAGACCCAGTACTTC.

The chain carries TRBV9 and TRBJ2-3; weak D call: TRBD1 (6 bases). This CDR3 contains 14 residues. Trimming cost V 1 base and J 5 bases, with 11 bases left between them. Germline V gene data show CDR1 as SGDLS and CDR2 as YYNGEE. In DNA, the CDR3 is TGTGCCAGCAGCGTAATCGGGACACAAGATACGCAGTATTTT. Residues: CASSVIGTQDTQYF.

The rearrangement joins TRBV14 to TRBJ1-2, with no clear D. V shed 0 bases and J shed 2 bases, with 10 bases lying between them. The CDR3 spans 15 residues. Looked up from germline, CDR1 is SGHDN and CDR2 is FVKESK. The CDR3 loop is CASSQDLHGNYGYTF. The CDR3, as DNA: TGTGCCAGCAGCCAAGATCTCCACGGGAACTATGGCTACACCTTC.

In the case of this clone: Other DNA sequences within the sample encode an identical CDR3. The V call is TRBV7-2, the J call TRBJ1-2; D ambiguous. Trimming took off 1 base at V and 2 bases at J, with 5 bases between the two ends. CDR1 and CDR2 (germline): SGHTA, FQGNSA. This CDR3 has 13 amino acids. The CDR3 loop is CASSLGGNYGYTF. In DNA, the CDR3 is TGTGCCAGCAGCTTAGGTGGGAACTATGGCTACACCTTC.